The 17 T cell receptor beta chains listed next were all sequenced from one sample in a study of blood T cell repertoires in COVID-19. Some clones are missing from TCRdb's copy, which holds only in-frame ones; the method was immunoSEQ multiplex PCR. Counted here are 350,000 to 400,000 clones, roughly 90% occurring once; the ten biggest clones make up 3%. Sequencing input: PBMCs or T cells enriched from blood (not recorded which). The source of these receptors is a woman in her thirties who had recovered from COVID-19.

The CDR3 sequence is CASSLGRAGINTGELFF. CDR3 bases: TGTGCCAGCAGCTTAGGGCGAGCGGGGATAAACACCGGGGAGCTGTTTTTT. The gene calls are TRBV13 and TRBJ2-2, with TRBD2 matching over 7 bases. The CDR3 has 17 residues. Germline values: CDR1 PRHDT, CDR2 FYEKMQ (reference sequence). V trimming: 0 bases; J trimming: 2 bases; junction bases outside the gene matches: 6.

The chain carries TRBV11-3 and TRBJ2-1, with TRBD2 identical over 8 bases. V lost 5 bases, J lost 6 bases, and 3 bases stayed unmatched. The CDR3 has 13 residues. Germline assignment: CDR1 SGHNT and CDR2 YENEEA. This CDR3 is CASSRGTSNEQFF. CDR3 DNA: TGTGCCAGCAGCCGAGGGACTAGCAATGAGCAGTTCTTC.

The gene calls are TRBV5-1 and TRBJ2-1, with TRBD1 matching 10 bases. Trimming took 2 bases from V and 8 from J; bases not matched to a gene: 7. Germline loops: CDR1 SGHRS, CDR2 YFSETQ. This CDR3 region has 15 residues. CDR3 in amino acids: CASSLTGTGVDEQFF. The DNA of the CDR3 is TGCGCCAGCAGCTTAACCGGGACAGGGGTCGATGAGCAGTTCTTC.

The V call is TRBV2, the J call TRBJ1-1; 8 bases are a match to TRBD1. V trimming: 4 bases; J trimming: 2 bases; junction bases outside the gene matches: 3. The CDR3 covers 14 residues. Germline lookup yields CDR1 SNHLY and CDR2 FYNNEI. The CDR3 spells CASSAGGANTEAFF. The CDR3, as DNA: TGTGCCAGCAGTGCAGGGGGCGCAAACACTGAAGCTTTCTTT.

The chain couples TRBV5-4 to TRBJ2-7; TRBD1 matches at 8 bases. The V segment lost 4 bases and the J segment 2 bases; nucleotides outside the gene matches: 5. Germline CDR1 SGHNT, CDR2 YYREEE (reference sequence). The CDR3 totals 14 residues. For the CDR3, the DNA is TGTGCCAGCAGCGTCGACAGGGGAACCTACGAGCAGTACTTC. Its protein is CASSVDRGTYEQYF.

The V and J genes are TRBV5-4 and TRBJ2-5, with 8 positions matching TRBD2. Germline V gene lookup returns CDR1 SGHNT and CDR2 YYREEE (reference sequence). The V and J ends lost 4 bases and 4 bases, in that order; junction bases with no gene match: 9. CDR3 length: 15 residues. The CDR3 reads CASSRGGEGLETQYF. The CDR3 region has the DNA TGTGCCAGCAGCCGGGGGGGAGAAGGCTTAGAGACCCAGTACTTC. Variable domain in full (rest from reference TRBV5-4 and TRBJ2-5): ETGVTQSPTHLIKTRGQQVTLRCSSQSGHNTVSWYQQALGQGPQFIFQYYREEENGRGNFPPRFSGLQFPNYSSELNVNALELDDSALYLCASSRGGEGLETQYFGPGTRLLVL.

The chain uses TRBV7-9 and TRBJ1-1; 9 bases align to TRBD1. The CDR3 runs to 17 residues. The J segment lost 0 bases and the V segment lost 4 bases, leaving 9 bases of the junction unmatched. CDR1 is SEHNR and CDR2 is FQNEAQ in the germline V gene (reference sequence). The DNA for the CDR3 is TGTGCCAGCAGCTGGGTGGGGACAGGGATCATGAACACTGAAGCTTTCTTT. Its translation is CASSWVGTGIMNTEAFF.

The V call is TRBV28, the J call TRBJ1-1; D is unclear. CDR3 length: 12 residues. Germline CDR1 and CDR2: MDHEN and SYDVKM. Trimming took 3 bases from V and 3 from J, leaving 5 bases between them. This CDR3 reads CASSFRDTEAFF. CDR3 in DNA: TGTGCCAGCAGTTTCCGTGACACTGAAGCTTTCTTT.

This chain links TRBV19 with TRBJ1-5, with 11 bases matching TRBD1. The CDR3 sequence is 15 residues long. V dropped 5 bases and J dropped 5; count of bases not matched to a gene: 5. The germline V gene encodes CDR1 LNHDA and CDR2 SQIVND (reference sequence). DNA of the CDR3: TGTGCCAGTAGTCACCGGGACAGGGGGGATCAGCCCCAGCATTTT. It is translated as CASSHRDRGDQPQHF.

This chain connects TRBV24-1 to TRBJ2-1, with TRBD1 identical over 8 bases. Trimming at V came to 3 bases and at J to 0 bases, leaving 9 bases not matched to a gene. This CDR3 is 18 amino acids long. Looked up from germline, CDR1 is KGHDR and CDR2 is SFDVKD. In DNA form, the CDR3 reads TGTGCCACCAGTGATAGATATCAGGGGGCGAGCTCCTACAATGAGCAGTTCTTC. Its protein product is CATSDRYQGASSYNEQFF.

The chain links TRBV6-5 to TRBJ2-1; tentative D call: TRBD1 (6 bases). The CDR3 spans 13 residues. Germline values: CDR1 MNHEY, CDR2 SVGAGI. V gave up 2 bases and J gave up 8 bases, with 10 bases separating them. For the CDR3, the DNA is TGTGCCAGCAGTTACCAGGGGATGCATGAGCAGTTCTTC. It specifies CASSYQGMHEQFF.

V and J are TRBV10-2 and TRBJ1-2; D perhaps matches TRBD1 (6 bases). The CDR3 contains 15 residues. Germline CDR1 and CDR2: WSHSY and SAAADI. Trimming pared 4 bases from V and 0 bases from J, leaving 12 bases between. CDR3 sequence reads: CASSGQEISNYGYTF. CDR3 in DNA: TGCGCCAGCAGTGGACAGGAAATCTCTAACTATGGCTACACCTTC.

The CDR3 DNA sequence: TGTGCCAGCAAGGGACAGGCGAGCTCCTACAATGAGCAGTTCTTC. It is translated as CASKGQASSYNEQFF. The chain uses TRBV5-5 and TRBJ2-1; TRBD1 aligns across 8 bases. The CDR3 spans 15 residues. Germline lookup yields CDR1 SGHKS and CDR2 YYEKEE (reference sequence). Unmatched junction bases numbered 5, after V lost 6 bases and J lost 0 bases.

The J gene is TRBJ2-1, the V gene TRBV2, with TRBD2 matching over 12 bases. The trim removed 3 bases at V and 6 bases at J, leaving 0 bases unmatched. Looked up from germline, CDR1 is SNHLY and CDR2 is FYNNEI. The CDR3 extends over 14 amino acids. CDR3 nucleotide sequence: TGTGCCAGCAGTGAGACTAGCGGGGGCAATGAGCAGTTCTTC. Protein: CASSETSGGNEQFF.

The chain has TRBV5-8 and TRBJ1-1; 7 bases map to TRBD1. V gave up 0 bases and J gave up 4 bases; unmatched junction bases: 9. Germline V gene lookup returns CDR1 SGHTS and CDR2 YDEGEE. CDR3 length: 16 amino acids. The CDR3 is CASSLGEQGRVTEAFF. CDR3 bases: TGTGCCAGCAGCTTGGGGGAACAGGGGCGGGTCACTGAAGCTTTCTTT.

This clone has more than one count but fewer than ten. The V call is TRBV30, the J call TRBJ1-3; D gene uncertain. V dropped 4 bases and J dropped 4 bases, with 8 bases sitting between them. This CDR3 is 12 amino acids long. Germline assignment: CDR1 GTSNPN and CDR2 SVGIG (reference sequence). The CDR3 spells CAWTLYGNTIYF. The CDR3 nucleotides read TGTGCCTGGACCCTCTACGGAAACACCATATATTTT.

In DNA, the CDR3 is TGTGCCACCAGTGATGCCGGGACTAGCAATGAGCAGTTCTTC. Its protein product is CATSDAGTSNEQFF. The chain links TRBV24-1 to TRBJ2-1, with 8 bases that match TRBD2. The germline gives CDR1 KGHDR, CDR2 SFDVKD. V dropped 3 bases and J dropped 6; count of bases not matched to a gene: 3. The CDR3 is 14 residues long.